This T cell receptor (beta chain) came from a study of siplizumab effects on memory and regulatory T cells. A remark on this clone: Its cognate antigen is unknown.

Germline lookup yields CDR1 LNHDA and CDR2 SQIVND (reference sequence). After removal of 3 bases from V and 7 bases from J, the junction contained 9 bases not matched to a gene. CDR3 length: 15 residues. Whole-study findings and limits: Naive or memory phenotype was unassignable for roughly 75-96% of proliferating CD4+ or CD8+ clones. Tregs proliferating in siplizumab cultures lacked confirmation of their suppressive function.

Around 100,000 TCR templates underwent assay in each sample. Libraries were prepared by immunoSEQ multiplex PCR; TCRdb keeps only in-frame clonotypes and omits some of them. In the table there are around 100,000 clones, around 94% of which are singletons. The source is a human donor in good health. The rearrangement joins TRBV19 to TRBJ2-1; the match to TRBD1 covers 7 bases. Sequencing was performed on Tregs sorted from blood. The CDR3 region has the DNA TGTGCCAGTAGTATCCAGGACAGGCGGTTTAATGAGCAGTTCTTC. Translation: CASSIQDRRFNEQFF.